This T cell receptor (beta chain) is drawn from a study of blood T cell repertoires in COVID-19. Study overall: Acute and convalescent COVID-19 specimens originated in the United States, Italy and Spain. The cDNA or gDNA used as material had been derived from T cells, B-cell-depleted T cells, or PBMCs.

In the original processing: From reference gene primer amplification, estimates of nucleated cell counts were derived. Method: immunoSEQ multiplex PCR; TCRdb's copy keeps in-frame clones and lacks some. V, J and clone size derive from that table, while D and trimming were established from the DNA sequence. The sample lists 95,000 to 120,000 clones; about 90% were seen once. V was pared by 3 bases and J by 7 bases, with 8 bases of the junction left unmatched. Germline-derived CDR1 and CDR2 are LNHDA and SQIVND (reference sequence). The CDR3 totals 15 residues. The specimen sequenced was peripheral blood. The chain is built from TRBV19 and TRBJ2-1; 8 bases align to TRBD2. The receptor comes from a human donor in a cohort sampled during active COVID-19. The CDR3 region is CASSIGSGIGNEQFF. The CDR3 DNA sequence: TGTGCCAGTAGTATCGGTAGCGGGATAGGGAATGAGCAGTTCTTC.